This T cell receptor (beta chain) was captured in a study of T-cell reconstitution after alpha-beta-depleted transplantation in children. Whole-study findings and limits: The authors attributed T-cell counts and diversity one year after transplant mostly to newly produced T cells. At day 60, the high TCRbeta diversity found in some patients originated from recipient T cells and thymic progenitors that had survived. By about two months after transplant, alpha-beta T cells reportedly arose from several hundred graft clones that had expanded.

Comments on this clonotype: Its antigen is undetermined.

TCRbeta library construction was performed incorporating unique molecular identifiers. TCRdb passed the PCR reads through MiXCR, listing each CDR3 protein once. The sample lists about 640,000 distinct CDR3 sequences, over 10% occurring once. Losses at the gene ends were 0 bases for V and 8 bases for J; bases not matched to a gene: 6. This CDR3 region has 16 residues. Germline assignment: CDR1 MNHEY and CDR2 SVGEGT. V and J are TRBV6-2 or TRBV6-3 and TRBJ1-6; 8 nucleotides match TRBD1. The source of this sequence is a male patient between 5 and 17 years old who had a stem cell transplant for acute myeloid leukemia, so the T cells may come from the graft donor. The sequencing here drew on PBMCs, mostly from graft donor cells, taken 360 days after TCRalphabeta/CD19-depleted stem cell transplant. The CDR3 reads CASSYSTRGRYSPLHF. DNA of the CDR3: TGTGCCAGCAGTTACTCGACCAGGGGGCGATATTCACCCCTCCACTTT.